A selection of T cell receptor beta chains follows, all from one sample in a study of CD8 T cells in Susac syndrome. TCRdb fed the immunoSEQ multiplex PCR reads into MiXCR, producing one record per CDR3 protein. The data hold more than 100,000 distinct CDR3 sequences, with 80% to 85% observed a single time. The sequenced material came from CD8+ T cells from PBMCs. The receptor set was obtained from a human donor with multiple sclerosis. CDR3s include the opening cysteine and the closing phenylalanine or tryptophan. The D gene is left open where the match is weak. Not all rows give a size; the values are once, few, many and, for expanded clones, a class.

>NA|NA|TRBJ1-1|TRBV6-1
TGTGCCAGCACCTCTCCCGGGACTAAGAACACTGAAGCTTTCTTT
CASTSPGTKNTEAFF
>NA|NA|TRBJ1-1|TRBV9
TGTGCCAGCAGCGTGGGGGTGCAGCTTCTGAACACTGAAGCTTTCTTT
CASSVGVQLLNTEAFF
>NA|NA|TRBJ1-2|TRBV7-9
TGTGCCAGCAGCTCCGGCCACTATGGCTACACCTTC
CASSSGHYGYTF
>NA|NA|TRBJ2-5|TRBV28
TGTGCCACCCAGGGTGATCAAGAGACCCAGTACTTC
CATQGDQETQYF
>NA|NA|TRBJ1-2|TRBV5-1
TGCGCCAGCAGCTTGGGAGAAGTCTATGGCTACACCTTC
CASSLGEVYGYTF
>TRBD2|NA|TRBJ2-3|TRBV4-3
TGCGCCAGCAGCCAAGTTTGGGATGTGGGTAGCGGGAGGGGAGATACGCAGTATTTT
CASSQVWDVGSGRGDTQYF
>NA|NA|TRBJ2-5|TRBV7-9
TGTGCCAGCAGCGCGAAAACACAGGTTATTGGGACCCAGTACTTC
CASSAKTQVIGTQYF
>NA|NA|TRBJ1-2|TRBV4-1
TGCGCCAACAGCCAAGAGGGCGCAGCCTATGGCTACACCTTC
CANSQEGAAYGYTF
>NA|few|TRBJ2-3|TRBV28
TGTGCCAGCAGTTTAGCAAGGAGGGCAGATACGCAGTATTTT
CASSLARRADTQYF
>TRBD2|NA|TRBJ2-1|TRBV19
TGTGCCAGTAGCCCAAGTCCGTTGACTAGCGGGGGGCTGGTTGGTGAGCAGTTCTTC
CASSPSPLTSGGLVGEQFF
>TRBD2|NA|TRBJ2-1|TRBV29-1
TGCAGCGTTGGCGGGGGGCCCTACAATGAGCAGTTCTTC
CSVGGGPYNEQFF
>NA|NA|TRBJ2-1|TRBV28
TGTGCCAGCATTCGGGGCTATAGCTCCTACAATGAGCAGTTCTTC
CASIRGYSSYNEQFF
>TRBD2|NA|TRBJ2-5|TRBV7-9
TGTGCCAGCAGCGTGCCGCGGGGGGTCCAAGAGACCCAGTACTTC
CASSVPRGVQETQYF
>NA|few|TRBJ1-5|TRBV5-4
TGTGCCAGCAGCTTGGGCGGAGTCAATCAGCCCCAGCATTTT
CASSLGGVNQPQHF
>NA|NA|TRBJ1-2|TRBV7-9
TGTGCCAGCAGCTTAGCAGGAATTATAGACTATGGCTACACCTTC
CASSLAGIIDYGYTF
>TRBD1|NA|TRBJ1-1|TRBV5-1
TGCGCCAGCAGGACAGGGCACATGAACACTGAAGCTTTCTTT
CASRTGHMNTEAFF
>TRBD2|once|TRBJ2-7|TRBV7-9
TGTGCCAGCAGCTTAGGGGTAGCGGGGCACTCCTACGAGCAGTACTTC
CASSLGVAGHSYEQYF
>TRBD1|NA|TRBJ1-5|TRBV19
TGTGCCAGTAGCTTGGGACAGGGAGGCGGTCAGCCCCAGCATTTT
CASSLGQGGGQPQHF
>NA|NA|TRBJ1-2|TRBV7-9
TGTGCCAGCAGCTTAGTGGGGGAGGAGACATATGGCTACACCTTC
CASSLVGEETYGYTF
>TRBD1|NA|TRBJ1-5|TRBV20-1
TGCAGTGCTAGTCAGGGGGAGGGGCCCCAGCATTTT
CSASQGEGPQHF
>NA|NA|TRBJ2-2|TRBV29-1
TGCAGCGTTGAAGTGGGATTGAGTTCGGGCGGGGAGCTGTTTTTT
CSVEVGLSSGGELFF
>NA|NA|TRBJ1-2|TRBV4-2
TGTGCCAGCAGCCAAGATCCTGTTAGCAGCTACACCTTC
CASSQDPVSSYTF
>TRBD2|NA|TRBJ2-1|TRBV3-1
TGTGCCAGCAGCTGGGAGGGCGGCGGGGCGGGAAATGAGCAGTTCTTC
CASSWEGGGAGNEQFF
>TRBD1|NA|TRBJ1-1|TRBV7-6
TGTGCCAGCAGCTTAACGGACAGGGGGAACACTGAAGCTTTCTTT
CASSLTDRGNTEAFF
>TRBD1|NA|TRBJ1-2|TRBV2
TGTGCCAGCAGTGAGCGGACAGGGCTTTTCTATGGCTACACCTTC
CASSERTGLFYGYTF
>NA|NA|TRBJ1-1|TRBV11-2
TGTGCCAGCAGCTTAGATCCGCGGTTCGGAGCTTTCTTT
CASSLDPRFGAFF
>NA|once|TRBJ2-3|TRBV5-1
TGCGCCAGCAGCCCCCAGGAGCCAAGGGAACCCACAGATACGCAGTATTTT
CASSPQEPREPTDTQYF
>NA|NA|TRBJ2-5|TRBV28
TGTGCCAGCAGTGATGGAGGGGCTGCAGTGAACATGGATGAAGAGACCCAGTACTTC
CASSDGGAAVNMDEETQYF
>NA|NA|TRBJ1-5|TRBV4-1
TGCGCCAGCAGCCAAGGAAAGGGGGATCAGCCCCAGCATTTT
CASSQGKGDQPQHF
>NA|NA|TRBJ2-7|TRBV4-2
TGTGCCAGCAGCCAAGGGAGGGCCTACGAGCAGTACTTC
CASSQGRAYEQYF
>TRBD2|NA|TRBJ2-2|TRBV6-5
TGTGCCAGCAGTTACTCCCCTGTAAGCGGGAGGGACACCGGGGAGCTGTTTTTT
CASSYSPVSGRDTGELFF
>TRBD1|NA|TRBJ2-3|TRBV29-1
TGCAGCGTTGAAGAGGGGACAGGGGCAGATACGCAGTATTTT
CSVEEGTGADTQYF
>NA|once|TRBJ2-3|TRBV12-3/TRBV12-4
TGTGCCAGCAGACGAGACAGTGAAGATACGCAGTATTTT
CASRRDSEDTQYF
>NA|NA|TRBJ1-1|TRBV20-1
TGCAGTGCTAATGCGGTCTTCAACACTGAAGCTTTCTTT
CSANAVFNTEAFF
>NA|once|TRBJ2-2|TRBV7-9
TGTGCCAGCAGCTTCACGGGTTCCACCGGGGAGCTGTTTTTT
CASSFTGSTGELFF
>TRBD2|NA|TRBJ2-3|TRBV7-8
TGTGCCAGCAGCCTAAGACTAGCGGGAGCGCTCACAGATACGCAGTATTTT
CASSLRLAGALTDTQYF
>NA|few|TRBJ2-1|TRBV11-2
TGTGCCAGCAGTCTCACCCGACTAAAACACAATGAGCAGTTCTTC
CASSLTRLKHNEQFF
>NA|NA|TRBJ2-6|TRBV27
TGTGCCAGCAAGGAGACAGCCGCTGGGGCCAACGTCCTGACTTTC
CASKETAAGANVLTF
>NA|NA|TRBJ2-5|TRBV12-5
TGTGCTAGTGGTTTGGTACCGGGGGAAGAGACCCAGTACTTC
CASGLVPGEETQYF
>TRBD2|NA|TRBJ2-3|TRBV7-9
TGTGCCAGCAGCTTAGAGCTAGCGGGAGGGAGCACAGATACGCAGTATTTT
CASSLELAGGSTDTQYF
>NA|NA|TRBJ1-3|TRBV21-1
TGTGCCAGCCAACCGACGGAGGGCAGCGGAAACACCATATATTTT
CASQPTEGSGNTIYF
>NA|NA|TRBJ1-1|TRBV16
TGTGCCAGCAGTCCCCTCTTGAACACTGAAGCTTTCTTT
CASSPLLNTEAFF
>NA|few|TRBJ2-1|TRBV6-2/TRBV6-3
TGTGCCAGCAGTTACTCGGTGTATGAGCAGTTCTTC
CASSYSVYEQFF
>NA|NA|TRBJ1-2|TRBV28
TGTGCCAGCAGTTATTCAATCGAACAGACTAACTATGGCTACACCTTC
CASSYSIEQTNYGYTF
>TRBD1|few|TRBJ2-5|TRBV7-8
TGTGCCAGCAGCTCCGTCGGGACAGGGGTACAAGAGACCCAGTACTTC
CASSSVGTGVQETQYF
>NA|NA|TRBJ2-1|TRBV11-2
TGTGCCAGCAGCCCCCAGCGGAGCTCCTACAATGAGCAGTTCTTC
CASSPQRSSYNEQFF
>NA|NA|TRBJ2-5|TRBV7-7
TGTGCTAGCAGCTTGGGCCGGACACTAGAGACCCAGTACTTC
CASSLGRTLETQYF
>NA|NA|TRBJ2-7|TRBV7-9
TGTGCCAGCAGCTGGGAAGACTCCTACGAGCAGTACTTC
CASSWEDSYEQYF
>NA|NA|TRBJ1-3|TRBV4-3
TGCGCCAGCAGCCAAGATGATATCTGGGTAGGGACTGGAAACACCATATATTTT
CASSQDDIWVGTGNTIYF
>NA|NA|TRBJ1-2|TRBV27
TGTGCCAGCAGTTTGGGGCCGCTAGACTTCTATGGCTACACCTTC
CASSLGPLDFYGYTF
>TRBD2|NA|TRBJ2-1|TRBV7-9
TGTGCCAGCAGCTCCGCGGGGGGGCCCTCGTTCTTC
CASSSAGGPSFF
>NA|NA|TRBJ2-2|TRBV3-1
TGTGCCAGCAGCCAGCCCCCTGCTAGCGTCACCGGGGAGCTGTTTTTT
CASSQPPASVTGELFF
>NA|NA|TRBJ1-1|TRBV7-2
TGTGCCAGCAGCCCCCTCACCGCCGGGGGGGAAGCTTTCTTT
CASSPLTAGGEAFF
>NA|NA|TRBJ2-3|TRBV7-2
TGTGCCAGCAGCTTAGTCGCGGTCCCGAGGACAGATACGCAGTATTTT
CASSLVAVPRTDTQYF
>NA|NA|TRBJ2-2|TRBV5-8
TGTGCCAGCAGCTTGGATCCAACGAACACCGGGGAGCTGTTTTTT
CASSLDPTNTGELFF